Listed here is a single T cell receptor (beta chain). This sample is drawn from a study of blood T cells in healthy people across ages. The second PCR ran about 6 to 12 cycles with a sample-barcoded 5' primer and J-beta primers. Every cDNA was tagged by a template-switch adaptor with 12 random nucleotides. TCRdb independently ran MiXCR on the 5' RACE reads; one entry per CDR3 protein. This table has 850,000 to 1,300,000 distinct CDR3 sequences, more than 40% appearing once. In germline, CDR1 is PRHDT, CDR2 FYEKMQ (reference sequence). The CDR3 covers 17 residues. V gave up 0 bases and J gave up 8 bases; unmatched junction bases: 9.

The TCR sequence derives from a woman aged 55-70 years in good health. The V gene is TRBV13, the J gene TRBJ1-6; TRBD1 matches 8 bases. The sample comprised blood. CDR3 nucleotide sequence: TGTGCCAGCAGCTTAGGTTCAGGGGGCTCACGGGATTCACCCCTCCACTTT. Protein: CASSLGSGGSRDSPLHF.